The clone carrying this T cell receptor beta chain appeared once. The antigen is unknown. This entry comes from a study of CD4 T cells in relation to SARS-CoV-2 and coronaviruses. Points from the study as a whole: Crossreactive clones expanded significantly less to SARS-CoV-2 than monoreactive clones. Culture-expanded clones reflect memory recall rather than primary priming during culture. No crossreactivity against non-spike viral proteins was tested here.

TCRdb keeps only in-frame clones here, not all; method: immunoSEQ multiplex PCR. The data hold tens of thousands of clones, with roughly 94% observed a single time. The germline gives CDR1 LNHDA, CDR2 SQIVND (reference sequence). The germline V and J ends were trimmed by 5 bases and 2 bases, with 10 bases remaining between them. The CDR3 is 13 residues long. The V gene is TRBV19, the J gene TRBJ2-7; possibly TRBD1 for D (6 bases). The specimen sequenced was naive CD4+ T cells from PBMCs. Subset meaning: naive CD4+ T cells isolated by negative enrichment. This sequence originates from an adult with COVID-19. CDR3 sequence: CASSLGHPYEQYF. The CDR3 nucleotides are TGTGCCAGTAGTCTGGGACATCCCTACGAGCAGTACTTC.